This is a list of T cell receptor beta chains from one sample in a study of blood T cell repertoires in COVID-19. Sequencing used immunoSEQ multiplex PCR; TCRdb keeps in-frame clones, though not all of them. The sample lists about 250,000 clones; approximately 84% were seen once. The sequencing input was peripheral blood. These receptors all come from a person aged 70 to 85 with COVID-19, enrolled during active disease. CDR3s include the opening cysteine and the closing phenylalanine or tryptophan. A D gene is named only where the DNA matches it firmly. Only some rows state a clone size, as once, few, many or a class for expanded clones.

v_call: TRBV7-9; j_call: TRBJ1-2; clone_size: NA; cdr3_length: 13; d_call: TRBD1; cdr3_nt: TGTGCCAGCAGCTTACAGGGGGCGGTCGGCTACACCTTC; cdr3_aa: CASSLQGAVGYTF
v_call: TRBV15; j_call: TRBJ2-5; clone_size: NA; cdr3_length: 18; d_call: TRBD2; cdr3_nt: TGTGCCACCAGCAGGGGCCATGGGAGCGGGAGCGTGGGAGAGACCCAGTACTTC; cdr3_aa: CATSRGHGSGSVGETQYF
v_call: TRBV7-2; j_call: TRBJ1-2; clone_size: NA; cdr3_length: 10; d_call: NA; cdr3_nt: TGTGCCTCGGGGGGCTCCGGCTACACCTTC; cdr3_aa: CASGGSGYTF
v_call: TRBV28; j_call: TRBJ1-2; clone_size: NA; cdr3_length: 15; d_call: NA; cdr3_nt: TGTGCCAGCAGTCCTTCAGGGGCCAGTAACTATGGCTACACCTTC; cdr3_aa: CASSPSGASNYGYTF
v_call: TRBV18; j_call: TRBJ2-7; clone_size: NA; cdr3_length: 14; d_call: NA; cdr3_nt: TGTGCCAGCTCACCCCCGGGAATGTCCTACGAGCAGTACTTC; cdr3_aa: CASSPPGMSYEQYF
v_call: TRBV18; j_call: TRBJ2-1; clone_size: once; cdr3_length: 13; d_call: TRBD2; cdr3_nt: TGTGCCAGCTCCCTAACTAGCGGCAATGAGCAGTTCTTC; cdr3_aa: CASSLTSGNEQFF
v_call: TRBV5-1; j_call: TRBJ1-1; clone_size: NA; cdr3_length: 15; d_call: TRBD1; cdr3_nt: TGCGCCAGCAGCTTAACCGGGACAGGGAACACTGAAGCTTTCTTT; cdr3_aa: CASSLTGTGNTEAFF
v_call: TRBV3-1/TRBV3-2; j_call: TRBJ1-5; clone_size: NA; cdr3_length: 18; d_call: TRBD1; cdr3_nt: TGTGCCAGCAGCCAAGAAAGGTGCTGTACAGGGGTGTATCAGCCCCAGCATTTT; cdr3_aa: CASSQERCCTGVYQPQHF
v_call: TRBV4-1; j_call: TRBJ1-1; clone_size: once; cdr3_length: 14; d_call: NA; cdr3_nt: TGCGCCAGCAGCCTCGGGGGGGCAGGGAGTGAAGCTTTCTTT; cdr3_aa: CASSLGGAGSEAFF
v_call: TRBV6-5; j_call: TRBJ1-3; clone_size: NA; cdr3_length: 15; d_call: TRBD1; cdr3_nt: TGTGCCAGCAGGGGAAGACAGGGCGCTGGAAACACCATATATTTT; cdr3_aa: CASRGRQGAGNTIYF
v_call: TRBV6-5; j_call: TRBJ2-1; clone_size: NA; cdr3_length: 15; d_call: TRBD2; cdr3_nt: TGTGCCAGCCGATGGACTAGCGGGAGCCAGGCTGAGCAGTTCTTC; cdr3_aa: CASRWTSGSQAEQFF
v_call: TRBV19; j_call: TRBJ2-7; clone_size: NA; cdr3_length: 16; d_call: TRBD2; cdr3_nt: TGTGCCAGTAGTATACAGTCGGGAGGGAGCCTTGGCGAGCAGTACTTC; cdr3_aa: CASSIQSGGSLGEQYF
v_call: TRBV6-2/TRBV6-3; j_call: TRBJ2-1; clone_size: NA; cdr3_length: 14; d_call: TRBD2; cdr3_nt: TGTGCCAGCAGTCAACGGGGGGGTATGAGTGAGCAGTTCTTC; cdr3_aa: CASSQRGGMSEQFF
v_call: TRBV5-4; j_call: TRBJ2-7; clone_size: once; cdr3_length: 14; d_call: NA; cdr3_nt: TGTGCCAGCAGCGGGACCGGGACTGGTGTCGAGCAGTACTTC; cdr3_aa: CASSGTGTGVEQYF
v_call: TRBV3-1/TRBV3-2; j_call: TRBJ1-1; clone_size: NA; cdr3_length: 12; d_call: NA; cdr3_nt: TGTGCCAGCAGCCAGGGCAGGGTTGAAGCTTTCTTT; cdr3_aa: CASSQGRVEAFF
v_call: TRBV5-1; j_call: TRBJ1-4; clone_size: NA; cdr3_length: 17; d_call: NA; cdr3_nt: TGCGCCAGCAGCTTGGCCGGGACACTTGCAACTAATGAAAAACTGTTTTTT; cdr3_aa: CASSLAGTLATNEKLFF
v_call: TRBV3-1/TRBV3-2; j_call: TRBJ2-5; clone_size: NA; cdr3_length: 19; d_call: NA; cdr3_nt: TGTGCCAGCAGCCAAGATTCCGAGTCCGGCGGGGGCCCCCTAGAGACCCAGTACTTC; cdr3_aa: CASSQDSESGGGPLETQYF
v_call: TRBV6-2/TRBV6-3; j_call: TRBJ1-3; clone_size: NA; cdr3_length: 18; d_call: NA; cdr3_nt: TGTGCCAGCAGTCCAATTCTTGACCGGGTCACATCTGGAAACACCATATATTTT; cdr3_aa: CASSPILDRVTSGNTIYF
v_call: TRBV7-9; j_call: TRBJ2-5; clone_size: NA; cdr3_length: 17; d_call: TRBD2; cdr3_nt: TGTGCCAGCAGCTTAGGCTTTCGCGGGGGGGAGAAAGAGACCCAGTACTTC; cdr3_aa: CASSLGFRGGEKETQYF
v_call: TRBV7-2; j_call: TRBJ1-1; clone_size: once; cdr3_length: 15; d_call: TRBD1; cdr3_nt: TGTGCCAGCAGCTTACCTAAGACAGGGGCTGCTGAAGCTTTCTTT; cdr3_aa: CASSLPKTGAAEAFF
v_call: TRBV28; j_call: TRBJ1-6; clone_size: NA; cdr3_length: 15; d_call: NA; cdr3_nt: TGTGCCAGCAGCCCAGGAAGGGGAACTAATTCACCCCTCCACTTT; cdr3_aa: CASSPGRGTNSPLHF
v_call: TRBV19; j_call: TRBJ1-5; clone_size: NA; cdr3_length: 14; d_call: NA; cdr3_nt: TGTGCCAGTAGTATGTGGGGAAGGGGTCAGCCCCAGCATTTT; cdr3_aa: CASSMWGRGQPQHF
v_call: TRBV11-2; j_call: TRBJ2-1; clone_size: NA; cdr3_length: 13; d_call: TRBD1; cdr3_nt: TGTGCCAGCAGCTACACAGGGGACAGGGAGCAGTTCTTC; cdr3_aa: CASSYTGDREQFF
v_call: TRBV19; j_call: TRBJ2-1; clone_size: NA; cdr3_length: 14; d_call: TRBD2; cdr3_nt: TGTGCCAGTAGTCGGACTAGCGGGCCAGGGGTAGAGGTCTTC; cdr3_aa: CASSRTSGPGVEVF
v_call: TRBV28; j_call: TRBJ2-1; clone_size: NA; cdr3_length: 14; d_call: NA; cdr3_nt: TGTGCCAGCAGATATGAGCGATCTAATGGTGAGCAGTTCTTC; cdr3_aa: CASRYERSNGEQFF
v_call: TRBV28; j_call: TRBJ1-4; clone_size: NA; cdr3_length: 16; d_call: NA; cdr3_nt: TGTGCCAGCAGGCACACGACTCCGGGGGGTAATGAAAAACTGTTTTTT; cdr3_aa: CASRHTTPGGNEKLFF
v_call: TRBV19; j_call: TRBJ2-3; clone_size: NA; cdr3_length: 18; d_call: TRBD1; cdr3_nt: TGTGCCAGTAGTCCCAGATCCCGCGGGACAGGCCAGGGAGATACGCAGTATTTT; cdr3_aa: CASSPRSRGTGQGDTQYF